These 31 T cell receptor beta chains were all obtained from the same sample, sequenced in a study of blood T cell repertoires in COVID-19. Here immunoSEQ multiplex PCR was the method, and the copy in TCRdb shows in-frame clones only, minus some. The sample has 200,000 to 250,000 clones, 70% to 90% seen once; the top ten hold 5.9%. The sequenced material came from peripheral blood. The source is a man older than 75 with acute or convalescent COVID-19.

CDR3 amino acids: CASSISAGGQETQYF. The CDR3 DNA is TGTGCCAGTAGTATCTCCGCAGGGGGCCAAGAGACCCAGTACTTC. The genes are TRBV19 and TRBJ2-5; TRBD1 matches 7 bases. Germline CDR1 reads LNHDA; CDR2 reads SQIVND (reference sequence). After removal of 3 bases from V and 1 base from J, the junction contained 5 bases not matched to a gene. There are 15 residues in the CDR3.

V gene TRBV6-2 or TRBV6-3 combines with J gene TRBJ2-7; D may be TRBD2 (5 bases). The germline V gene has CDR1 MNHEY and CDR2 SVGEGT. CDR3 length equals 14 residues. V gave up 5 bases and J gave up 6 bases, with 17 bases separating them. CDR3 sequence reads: CASSNGLSSGEQYV. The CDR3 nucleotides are TGTGCCAGCAGTAACGGACTTTCCTCGGGCGAGCAGTACGTC.

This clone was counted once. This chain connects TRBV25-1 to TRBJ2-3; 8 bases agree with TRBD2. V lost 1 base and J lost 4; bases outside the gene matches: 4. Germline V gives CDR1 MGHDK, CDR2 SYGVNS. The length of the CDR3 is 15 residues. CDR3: CASSEWGGRSDTQYF. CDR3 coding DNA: TGTGCCAGCAGTGAATGGGGCGGGAGGTCAGATACGCAGTATTTT. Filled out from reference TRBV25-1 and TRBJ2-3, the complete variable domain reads EADIYQTPRYLVIGTGKKITLECSQTMGHDKMYWYQQDPGMELHLIHYSYGVNSTEKGDLSSESTVSRIRTEHFPLTLESARPSHTSQYLCASSEWGGRSDTQYFGPGTRLTVL.

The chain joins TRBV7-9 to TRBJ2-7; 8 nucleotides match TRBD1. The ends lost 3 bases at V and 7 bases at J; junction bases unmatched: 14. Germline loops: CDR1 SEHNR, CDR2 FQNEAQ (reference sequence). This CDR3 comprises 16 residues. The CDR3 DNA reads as TGTGCCAGCAGCTTGACCGGGACAGGCCGTCCGGGGGAGCAGTACTTC. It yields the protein CASSLTGTGRPGEQYF.

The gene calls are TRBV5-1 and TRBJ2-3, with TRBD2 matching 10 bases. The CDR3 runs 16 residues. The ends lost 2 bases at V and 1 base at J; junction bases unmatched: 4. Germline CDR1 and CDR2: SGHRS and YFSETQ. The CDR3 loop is CASSFLGLAGTDTQYF. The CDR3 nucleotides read TGCGCCAGCAGCTTCCTCGGACTAGCGGGCACAGATACGCAGTATTTT.

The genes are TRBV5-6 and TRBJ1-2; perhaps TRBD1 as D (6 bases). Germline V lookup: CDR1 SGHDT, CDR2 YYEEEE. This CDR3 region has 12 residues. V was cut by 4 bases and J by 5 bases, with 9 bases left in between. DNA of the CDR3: TGTGCCAGCAGCCCGGACAGATATGGCTACACCTTC. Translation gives CASSPDRYGYTF.

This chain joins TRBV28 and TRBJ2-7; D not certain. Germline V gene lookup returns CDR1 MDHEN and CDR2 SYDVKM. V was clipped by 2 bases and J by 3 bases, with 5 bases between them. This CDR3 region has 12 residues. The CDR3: CASSLLGYEQYF. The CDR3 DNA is TGTGCCAGCAGTTTACTAGGCTACGAGCAGTACTTC.

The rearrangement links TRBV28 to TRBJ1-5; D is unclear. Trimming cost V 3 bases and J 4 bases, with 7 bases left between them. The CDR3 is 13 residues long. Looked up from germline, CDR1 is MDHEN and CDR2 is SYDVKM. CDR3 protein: CASSFVENQPQHF. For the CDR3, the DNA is TGTGCCAGCAGTTTTGTAGAGAATCAGCCCCAGCATTTT.

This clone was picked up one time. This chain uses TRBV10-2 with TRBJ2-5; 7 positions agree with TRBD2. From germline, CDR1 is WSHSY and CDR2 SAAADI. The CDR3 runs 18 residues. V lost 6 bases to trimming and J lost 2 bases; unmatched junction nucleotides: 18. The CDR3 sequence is CASSPRDSVLAAQETQYF. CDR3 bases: TGCGCCAGCAGCCCCCGTGATTCAGTCCTAGCGGCACAAGAGACCCAGTACTTC.

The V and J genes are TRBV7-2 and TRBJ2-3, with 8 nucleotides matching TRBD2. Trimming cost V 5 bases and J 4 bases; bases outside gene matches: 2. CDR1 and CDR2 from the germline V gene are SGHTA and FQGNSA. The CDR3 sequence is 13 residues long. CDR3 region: CASSRGGADTQYF. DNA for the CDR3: TGTGCCAGCAGCCGGGGGGGCGCAGATACGCAGTATTTT.

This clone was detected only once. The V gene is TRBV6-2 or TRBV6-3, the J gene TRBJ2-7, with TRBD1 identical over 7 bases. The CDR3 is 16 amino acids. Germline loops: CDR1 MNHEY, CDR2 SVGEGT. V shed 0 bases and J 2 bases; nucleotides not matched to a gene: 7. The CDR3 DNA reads TGTGCCAGCAGTTACTCTAACAGGGGTTTCCCCTACGAGCAGTACGTC. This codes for CASSYSNRGFPYEQYV.

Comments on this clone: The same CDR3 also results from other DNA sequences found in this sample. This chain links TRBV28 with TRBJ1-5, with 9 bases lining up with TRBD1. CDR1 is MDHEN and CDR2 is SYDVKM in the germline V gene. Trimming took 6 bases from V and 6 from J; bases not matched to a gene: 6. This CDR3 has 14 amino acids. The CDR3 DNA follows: TGTGCCAGCAGACCGGGACAGGGAGGTCAGCCCCAGCATTTT. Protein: CASRPGQGGQPQHF. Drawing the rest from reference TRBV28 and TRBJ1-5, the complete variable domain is DVKVTQSSRYLVKRTGEKVFLECVQDMDHENMFWYRQDPGLGLRLIYFSYDVKMKEKGDIPEGYSVSREKKERFSLILESASTNQTSMYLCASRPGQGGQPQHFGDGTRLSIL.

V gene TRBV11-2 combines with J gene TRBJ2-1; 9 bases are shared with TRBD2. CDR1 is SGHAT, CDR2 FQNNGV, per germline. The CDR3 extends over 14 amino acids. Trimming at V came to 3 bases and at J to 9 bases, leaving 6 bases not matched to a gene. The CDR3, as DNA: TGTGCCAGCAGCTTTACGACTAGCGGAAGTGAGCAGTTCTTC. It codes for CASSFTTSGSEQFF.

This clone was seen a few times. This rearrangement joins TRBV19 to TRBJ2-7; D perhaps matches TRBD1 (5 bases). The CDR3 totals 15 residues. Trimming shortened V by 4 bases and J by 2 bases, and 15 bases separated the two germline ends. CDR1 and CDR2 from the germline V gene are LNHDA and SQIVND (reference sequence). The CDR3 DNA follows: TGTGCCAGTAGTAGGGGCTCAGGGTCCGCCTACGAGCAGTACTTC. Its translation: CASSRGSGSAYEQYF.

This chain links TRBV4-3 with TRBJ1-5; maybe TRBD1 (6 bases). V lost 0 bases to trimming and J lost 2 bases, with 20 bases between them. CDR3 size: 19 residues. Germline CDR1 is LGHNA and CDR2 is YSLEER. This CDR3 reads CASSQDYLVGAQGNQPQHF. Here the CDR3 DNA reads TGCGCCAGCAGCCAAGATTACCTGGTGGGGGCGCAGGGCAATCAGCCCCAGCATTTT.

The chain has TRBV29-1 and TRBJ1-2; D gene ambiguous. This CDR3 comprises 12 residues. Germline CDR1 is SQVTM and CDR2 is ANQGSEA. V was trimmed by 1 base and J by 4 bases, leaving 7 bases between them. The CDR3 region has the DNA TGCAGCGTTGAAGCCCTGAGCTATGGCTACACCTTC. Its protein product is CSVEALSYGYTF.

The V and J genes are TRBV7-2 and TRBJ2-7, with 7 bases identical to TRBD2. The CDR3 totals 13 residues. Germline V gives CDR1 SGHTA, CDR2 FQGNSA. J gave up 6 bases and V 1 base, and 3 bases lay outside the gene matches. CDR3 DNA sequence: TGTGCCAGCAGCTTAGTGGGCGGGGGCGAGCAGTACGTC. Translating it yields CASSLVGGGEQYV.

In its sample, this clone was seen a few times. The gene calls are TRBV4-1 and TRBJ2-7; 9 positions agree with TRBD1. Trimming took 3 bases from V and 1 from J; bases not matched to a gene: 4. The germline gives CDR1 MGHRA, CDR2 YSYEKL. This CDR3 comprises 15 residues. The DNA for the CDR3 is TGCGCCAGCAGCCAGGGACAGGGACCTTCCTACGAGCAGTACTTC. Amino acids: CASSQGQGPSYEQYF.

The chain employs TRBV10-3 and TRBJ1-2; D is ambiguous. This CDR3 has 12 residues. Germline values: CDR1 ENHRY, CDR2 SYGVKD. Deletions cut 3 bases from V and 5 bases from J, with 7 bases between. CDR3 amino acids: CAISEAKYGYTF. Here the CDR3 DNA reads TGTGCCATCAGTGAAGCGAAATATGGCTACACCTTC.

This CDR3 reads CASSLGYRGRRMGTDTQYF. The DNA for the CDR3 is TGTGCCAGCAGCTTAGGGTATCGGGGGAGAAGAATGGGCACAGATACGCAGTATTTT. The genes are TRBV7-2 and TRBJ2-3; weak D call: TRBD2 (6 bases). CDR1 SGHTA and CDR2 FQGNSA come from the germline V gene. The CDR3 is 19 residues long. The germline V and J ends were trimmed by 1 base and 1 base, with 21 bases remaining between them.

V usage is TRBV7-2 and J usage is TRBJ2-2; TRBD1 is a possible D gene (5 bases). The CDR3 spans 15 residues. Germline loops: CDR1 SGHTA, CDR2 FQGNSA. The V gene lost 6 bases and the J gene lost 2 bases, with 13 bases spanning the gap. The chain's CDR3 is CASRSGWLNTGELFF. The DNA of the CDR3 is TGTGCCAGCAGATCAGGGTGGCTTAACACCGGGGAGCTGTTTTTT.

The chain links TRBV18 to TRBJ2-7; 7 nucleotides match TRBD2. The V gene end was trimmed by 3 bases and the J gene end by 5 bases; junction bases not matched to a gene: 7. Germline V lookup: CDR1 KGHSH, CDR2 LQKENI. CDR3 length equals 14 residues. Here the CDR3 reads CASSPPSGYDEQYF. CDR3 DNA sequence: TGTGCCAGCTCACCCCCTAGCGGCTATGACGAGCAGTACTTC.

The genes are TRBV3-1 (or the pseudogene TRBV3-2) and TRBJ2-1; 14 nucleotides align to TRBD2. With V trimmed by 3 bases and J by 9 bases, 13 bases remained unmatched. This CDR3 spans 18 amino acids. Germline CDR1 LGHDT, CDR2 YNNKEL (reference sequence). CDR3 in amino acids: CASSQAGTSGGGWSEQFF. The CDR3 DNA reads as TGTGCCAGCAGCCAGGCCGGGACTAGCGGGGGCGGTTGGAGTGAGCAGTTCTTC.

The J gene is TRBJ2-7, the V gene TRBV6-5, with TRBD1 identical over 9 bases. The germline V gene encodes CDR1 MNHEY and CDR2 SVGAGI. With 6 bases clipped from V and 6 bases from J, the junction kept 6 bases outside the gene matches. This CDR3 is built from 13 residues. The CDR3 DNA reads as TGTGCCAGCAGGGGGACAGGGATCGGCGAGCAGTACGTC. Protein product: CASRGTGIGEQYV.

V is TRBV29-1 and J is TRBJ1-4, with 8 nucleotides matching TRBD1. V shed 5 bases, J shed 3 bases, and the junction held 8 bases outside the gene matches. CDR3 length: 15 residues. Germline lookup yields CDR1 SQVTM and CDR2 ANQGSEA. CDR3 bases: TGCAGCGTTACCTGGGGGACAGGCTCTAATGAAAAACTGTTTTTT. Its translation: CSVTWGTGSNEKLFF.

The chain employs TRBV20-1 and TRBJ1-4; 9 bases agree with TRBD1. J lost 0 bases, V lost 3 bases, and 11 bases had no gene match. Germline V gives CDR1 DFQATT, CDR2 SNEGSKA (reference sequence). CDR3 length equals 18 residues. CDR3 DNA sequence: TGCAGTGCTAGTTCCTGGACAGGGGACTTTTCAACTAATGAAAAACTGTTTTTT. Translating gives CSASSWTGDFSTNEKLFF.

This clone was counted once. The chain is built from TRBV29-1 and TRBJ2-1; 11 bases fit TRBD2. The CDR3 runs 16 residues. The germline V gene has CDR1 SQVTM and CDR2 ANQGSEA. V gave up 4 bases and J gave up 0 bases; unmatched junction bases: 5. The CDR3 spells CSVGLAGNSSYNEQFF. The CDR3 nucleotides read TGCAGCGTTGGACTAGCGGGAAACAGCTCCTACAATGAGCAGTTCTTC.

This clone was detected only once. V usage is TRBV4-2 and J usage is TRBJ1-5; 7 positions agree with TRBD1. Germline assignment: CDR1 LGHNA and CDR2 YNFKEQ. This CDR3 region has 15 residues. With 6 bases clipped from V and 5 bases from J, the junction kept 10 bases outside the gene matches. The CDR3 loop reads CASSEQGTLDQPQHF. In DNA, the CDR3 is TGTGCCAGCAGTGAACAGGGGACTTTGGATCAGCCCCAGCATTTT.

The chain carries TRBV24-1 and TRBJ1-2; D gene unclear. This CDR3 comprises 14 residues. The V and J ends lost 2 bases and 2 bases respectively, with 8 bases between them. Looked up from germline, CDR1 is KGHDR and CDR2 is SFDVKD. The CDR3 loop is CATSDSTINYGYTF. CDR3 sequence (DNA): TGTGCCACCAGTGATTCGACTATAAACTATGGCTACACCTTC.

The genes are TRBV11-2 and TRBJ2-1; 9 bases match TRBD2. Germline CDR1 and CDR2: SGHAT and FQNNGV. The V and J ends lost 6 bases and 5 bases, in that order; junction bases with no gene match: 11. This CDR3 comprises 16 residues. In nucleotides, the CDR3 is TGTGCCAGCAGGTTGTGGGGCGGGAGGGCCCACAATGAGCAGTTCTTC. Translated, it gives CASRLWGGRAHNEQFF.

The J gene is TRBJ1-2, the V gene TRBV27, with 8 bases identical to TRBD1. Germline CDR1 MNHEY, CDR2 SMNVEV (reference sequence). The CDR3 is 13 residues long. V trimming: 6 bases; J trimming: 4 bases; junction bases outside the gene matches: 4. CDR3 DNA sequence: TGTGCCAGCAGAGTAACAGGGGGCTATGGCTACACCTTC. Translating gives CASRVTGGYGYTF.